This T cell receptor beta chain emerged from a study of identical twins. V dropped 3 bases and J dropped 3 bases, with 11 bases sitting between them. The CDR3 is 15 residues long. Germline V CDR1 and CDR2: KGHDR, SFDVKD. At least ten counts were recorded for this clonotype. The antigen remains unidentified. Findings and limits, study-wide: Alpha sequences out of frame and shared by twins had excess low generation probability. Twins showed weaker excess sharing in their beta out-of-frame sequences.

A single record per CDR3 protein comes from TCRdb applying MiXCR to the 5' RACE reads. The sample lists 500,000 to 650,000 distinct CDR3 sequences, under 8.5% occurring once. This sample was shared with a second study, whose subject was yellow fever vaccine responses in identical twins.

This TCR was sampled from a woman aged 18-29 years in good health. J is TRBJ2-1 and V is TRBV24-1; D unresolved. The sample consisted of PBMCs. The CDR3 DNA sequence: TGTGCCACCAGTGATGGGTCCAGCCTCTACAATGAGCAGTTCTTC. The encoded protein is CATSDGSSLYNEQFF.